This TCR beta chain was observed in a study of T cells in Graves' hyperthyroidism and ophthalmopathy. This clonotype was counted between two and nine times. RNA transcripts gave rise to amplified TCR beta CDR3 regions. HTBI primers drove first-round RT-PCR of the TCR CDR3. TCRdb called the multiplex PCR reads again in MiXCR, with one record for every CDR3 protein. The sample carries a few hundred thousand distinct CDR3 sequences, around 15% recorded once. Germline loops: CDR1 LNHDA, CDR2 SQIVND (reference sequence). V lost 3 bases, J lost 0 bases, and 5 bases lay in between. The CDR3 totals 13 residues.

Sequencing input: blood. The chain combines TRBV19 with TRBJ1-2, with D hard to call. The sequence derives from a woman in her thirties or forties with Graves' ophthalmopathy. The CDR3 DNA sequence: TGTGCCAGTAGTATTGACCCTAACTATGGCTACACCTTC. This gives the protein CASSIDPNYGYTF.